One and the same sample provided the 18 T cell receptor beta chains below, sequenced in a study of cytomegalovirus exposure and HLA in healthy donors. Use of 60 Vbeta and 13 Jbeta primers characterized the PCR. The method was immunoSEQ multiplex PCR; TCRdb's version includes in-frame clones alone and lacks a portion of them. Among about 90,000 clones listed, under 80% were seen once. Source material: PBMCs. All receptors come from a man aged 30 to 39 in good health and CMV-seropositive.

The genes are TRBV4-2 and TRBJ2-1; 15 bases are a match to TRBD2. Germline CDR1 reads LGHNA; CDR2 reads YNFKEQ. The CDR3 contains 17 residues. The J segment lost 15 bases and the V segment lost 3 bases, leaving 15 bases of the junction unmatched. For the CDR3, the DNA is TGTGCCAGCAGCCATCTATTTCGGACTAGCGGGGGGGCCTATCCGTTCTTC. This codes for CASSHLFRTSGGAYPFF.

V usage is TRBV7-2 and J usage is TRBJ1-4; 10 nucleotides match TRBD1. The junction had 6 bases not matched to a gene; V was cut back by 4 bases and J by 7 bases. The germline V gene has CDR1 SGHTA and CDR2 FQGNSA. The CDR3 has 15 residues. CDR3 protein: CASSSMTGGTEKLFF. CDR3 coding DNA: TGTGCCAGCAGCTCCATGACAGGGGGCACTGAAAAACTGTTTTTT.

This rearrangement joins TRBV28 to TRBJ2-1; 9 bases match TRBD2. V lost 5 bases and J lost 6; bases outside the gene matches: 8. Germline CDR1 is MDHEN and CDR2 is SYDVKM. CDR3 length equals 15 residues. This CDR3 reads CASSGASGISNEQFF. The CDR3 DNA reads as TGTGCCAGCAGTGGGGCTAGCGGGATCAGCAATGAGCAGTTCTTC.

In DNA, the CDR3 is TGTGCCAGCAGCTTAGCTATCTCTGGAAACACCATATATTTT. It is translated as CASSLAISGNTIYF. The V gene is TRBV7-6, the J gene TRBJ1-3; D is uncertain. Germline V gene sequence: CDR1 SGHVS, CDR2 FNYEAQ. The CDR3 has 14 residues. V was shortened by 0 bases and J by 0 bases, with 3 bases between the two germline ends.

The chain has TRBV5-1 and TRBJ2-5; 11 bases agree with TRBD1. The end of the DNA is better explained by TRBJ2-7, so the J call may be wrong. The germline gives CDR1 SGHRS, CDR2 YFSETQ. The CDR3 is 14 amino acids. CDR3 nucleotide sequence: TGCGCCAGCACCCGGACAGGGGGCTTAGTCGAGCAGTACTTC. As protein: CASTRTGGLVEQYF.

The J gene is TRBJ1-5, the V gene TRBV10-3, with D perhaps TRBD1 (5 bases). The CDR3 length is 14 residues. V was trimmed by 2 bases and J by 2 bases, leaving 7 bases between them. Germline CDR1 reads ENHRY; CDR2 reads SYGVKD. The CDR3 protein is CAISERGGNQPQHF. The DNA of the CDR3 is TGTGCCATCAGTGAGAGGGGCGGCAATCAGCCCCAGCATTTT.

The J gene is TRBJ2-7, the V gene TRBV13, with TRBD2 matching over 12 bases. The V and J ends lost 0 bases and 2 bases, in that order; junction bases with no gene match: 2. CDR3 length equals 16 residues. Looked up from germline, CDR1 is PRHDT and CDR2 is FYEKMQ (reference sequence). This CDR3 is CASSLGLAGGPYEQYF. In DNA form, the CDR3 reads TGTGCCAGCAGCTTAGGGCTAGCGGGGGGGCCCTACGAGCAGTACTTC.

Only one count was recorded for this clone. V is TRBV5-3 and J is TRBJ1-4; 12 bases fit TRBD1. TRBV5-3 is flagged as an ORF with uncertain function. Unmatched junction bases numbered 4, after V lost 3 bases and J lost 4 bases. The CDR3 runs to 16 residues. The CDR3 here is CARSWGQGAGNEKLFF. DNA of the CDR3: TGTGCCAGAAGCTGGGGACAGGGGGCAGGTAATGAAAAACTGTTTTTT.

V is TRBV9 and J is TRBJ2-7, with 11 bases matching TRBD1. The junction had 6 bases not matched to a gene; V was cut back by 0 bases and J by 4 bases. Germline V gene sequence: CDR1 SGDLS, CDR2 YYNGEE. The CDR3 sequence is 16 residues long. The CDR3 is CASSVAGQGAFYEQYF. CDR3 nucleotides: TGTGCCAGCAGCGTAGCCGGACAGGGGGCCTTTTACGAGCAGTACTTC.

This clone has a handful of counts. The V call is TRBV7-8, the J call TRBJ1-5; D unresolved. The CDR3 consists of 13 residues. Per germline, CDR1 SGHVS and CDR2 FQNEAQ. The V end was cut by 5 bases, the J end by 7 bases, with 12 bases between. Written as DNA, the CDR3 is TGTGCCAGCAGCCTGGGCCGTTTGCAGCCCCAGCATTTT. Amino acid sequence: CASSLGRLQPQHF.

The V call is TRBV5-1, the J call TRBJ2-7; D remains ambiguous. V lost 4 bases and J lost 2, with 16 bases in between. The germline V gene encodes CDR1 SGHRS and CDR2 YFSETQ. The CDR3 is made up of 15 amino acids. In nucleotides, the CDR3 is TGCGCCAGCAGCACCGCGGCGGCAGTCGCCTACGAGCAGTACTTC. The encoded protein is CASSTAAAVAYEQYF. Filled out from reference TRBV5-1 and TRBJ2-7, the complete variable domain reads KAGVTQTPRYLIKTRGQQVTLSCSPISGHRSVSWYQQTPGQGLQFLFEYFSETQRNKGNFPGRFSGRQFSNSRSEMNVSTLELGDSALYLCASSTAAAVAYEQYFGPGTRLTVT.

The CDR3 reads CASSLAVAGGADTQYF. In DNA form, the CDR3 reads TGTGCCAGCAGCTTGGCGGTAGCGGGGGGGGCAGATACGCAGTATTTT. The chain is built from TRBV5-6 and TRBJ2-3, with 11 bases fitting TRBD2. Germline values: CDR1 SGHDT, CDR2 YYEEEE. V was pared by 0 bases and J by 4 bases, with 4 bases of the junction left unmatched. The CDR3 covers 16 residues.

The chain links TRBV2 to TRBJ2-7, with TRBD2 identical over 7 bases. Germline CDR1 and CDR2: SNHLY and FYNNEI. This CDR3 contains 11 residues. V dropped 8 bases and J dropped 4; count of bases not matched to a gene: 2. As DNA, the CDR3 is TGTGCCAGCGGGGGGGAATACGAGCAGTACTTC. Protein product: CASGGEYEQYF.

The rearrangement joins TRBV5-1 to TRBJ1-2; D gene unclear. CDR1 and CDR2 from the germline V gene are SGHRS and YFSETQ. This CDR3 is built from 15 residues. V was trimmed by 0 bases and J by 2 bases, leaving 11 bases between them. The CDR3 DNA follows: TGCGCCAGCAGCTTGGGGGTCGAGGTGAACTATGGCTACACCTTC. As protein: CASSLGVEVNYGYTF. Looking up the rest from reference TRBV5-1 and TRBJ1-2 gives the full variable domain: KAGVTQTPRYLIKTRGQQVTLSCSPISGHRSVSWYQQTPGQGLQFLFEYFSETQRNKGNFPGRFSGRQFSNSRSEMNVSTLELGDSALYLCASSLGVEVNYGYTFGSGTRLTVV.

J is TRBJ1-1 and V is TRBV7-2, with D tentatively TRBD1 (6 bases). The CDR3 extends over 13 amino acids. Between the trimmed V and J ends, which lost 3 bases and 5 bases, there was a span of 10 bases. Germline V lookup: CDR1 SGHTA, CDR2 FQGNSA. The CDR3 region is CASSFTGSTEAFF. In nucleotides, the CDR3 is TGTGCCAGCAGCTTTACAGGGTCTACTGAAGCTTTCTTT.

In this sample, this clone turned up once. The rearrangement links TRBV2 to TRBJ1-6; tentatively, D is TRBD1 (6 bases). CDR3 length equals 14 residues. Germline CDR1 reads SNHLY; CDR2 reads FYNNEI. Between the trimmed V and J ends, which lost 6 bases and 12 bases, there was a span of 18 bases. DNA of the CDR3: TGTGCCAGCAGGGAGTCAGGGGTCAGTTTACCCCTCCACTTT. Amino acid sequence: CASRESGVSLPLHF.

A single count supports this clone. The chain joins TRBV30 to TRBJ1-1; D unresolved. V was trimmed by 3 bases and J by 0 bases, leaving 14 bases between them. This CDR3 contains 15 residues. The germline V gene encodes CDR1 GTSNPN and CDR2 SVGIG (reference sequence). DNA of the CDR3: TGTGCCTGGAGCGACCTGGGCCCAATGAACACTGAAGCTTTCTTT. Its protein product is CAWSDLGPMNTEAFF. The full variable domain, with the rest looked up from reference TRBV30 and TRBJ1-1, is SQTIHQWPATLVQPVGSPLSLECTVEGTSNPNLYWYRQAAGRGLQLLFYSVGIGQISSEVPQNLSASRPQDRQFILSSKKLLLSDSGFYLCAWSDLGPMNTEAFFGQGTRLTVV.

The chain joins TRBV5-6 to TRBJ1-4; D is unresolved. The CDR3 is 18 amino acids. Germline lookup yields CDR1 SGHDT and CDR2 YYEEEE. V was trimmed by 2 bases and J by 0 bases, leaving 17 bases between them. Here the CDR3 reads CASSFLGGFSSTNEKLFF. The DNA for the CDR3 is TGTGCCAGCAGCTTCTTAGGAGGGTTCTCCTCAACTAATGAAAAACTGTTTTTT.